A single sample is the source of the 14 T cell receptor beta chains below, sequenced in a study of blood T cell repertoires in COVID-19. Sequenced by immunoSEQ multiplex PCR; TCRdb stores in-frame clones only, minus some. This table holds 99,000 or so clones, just over 85% found once. The sequenced sample was peripheral blood. These receptors were obtained from a man aged 50-60 years with COVID-19, enrolled during active disease.

In its sample, this clone was seen a few times. V gene TRBV5-4 combines with J gene TRBJ2-7, with D uncertain. CDR1 and CDR2 from the germline V gene are SGHNT and YYREEE (reference sequence). Trimming removed 4 bases at V and 3 bases at J, with 14 bases between. The CDR3 is made up of 14 amino acids. CDR3 bases: TGTGCCAGCAGCGAGGATGTCTATAACTACGAGCAGTACTTC. Its protein is CASSEDVYNYEQYF. The entire variable domain, with the rest obtained from reference TRBV5-4 and TRBJ2-7, is as follows: ETGVTQSPTHLIKTRGQQVTLRCSSQSGHNTVSWYQQALGQGPQFIFQYYREEENGRGNFPPRFSGLQFPNYSSELNVNALELDDSALYLCASSEDVYNYEQYFGPGTRLTVT.

The count of this clone is one. This sequence joins TRBV5-1 and TRBJ2-7, with D maybe TRBD1 (5 bases). V was shortened by 4 bases and J by 6 bases, with 14 bases between the two germline ends. The CDR3 totals 13 residues. The germline V gene encodes CDR1 SGHRS and CDR2 YFSETQ. CDR3 amino acids: CASSPKPRGEQYF. The CDR3 nucleotides are TGCGCCAGCAGCCCGAAGCCAAGGGGCGAGCAGTACTTC.

This clone appeared once. The J gene is TRBJ1-2, the V gene TRBV30; 7 positions agree with TRBD1. Germline assignment: CDR1 GTSNPN and CDR2 SVGIG (reference sequence). The CDR3 runs 14 residues. After removal of 5 bases from V and 4 bases from J, the junction contained 10 bases not matched to a gene. CDR3 nucleotides: TGTGCCTGGGAGAGCAAACAGGGGACCTATGGCTACACCTTC. It is translated as CAWESKQGTYGYTF.

The J gene is TRBJ1-2, the V gene TRBV2, with 8 bases aligning to TRBD1. V gave up 6 bases and J gave up 5 bases; unmatched junction bases: 5. Germline lookup yields CDR1 SNHLY and CDR2 FYNNEI. CDR3 length: 13 residues. The CDR3 loop reads CASRGTGLYGYTF. The CDR3 nucleotides read TGTGCCAGCAGAGGGACAGGTCTATATGGCTACACCTTC.

V gene TRBV7-8 combines with J gene TRBJ2-3; possible D gene TRBD2, 6 bases. The V end was cut by 1 base, the J end by 3 bases, with 11 bases between. The germline gives CDR1 SGHVS, CDR2 FQNEAQ. The CDR3 runs to 15 residues. CDR3 nucleotides: TGTGCCAGCAGCTTAGGACTAGTGGGAACAGATACGCAGTATTTT. Residues: CASSLGLVGTDTQYF.

This clone was seen once. This chain joins TRBV15 and TRBJ2-3; 15 bases are shared with TRBD2. Trimming took 1 base from V and 6 from J; bases not matched to a gene: 5. Germline loops: CDR1 LNHNV, CDR2 YYDKDF (reference sequence). CDR3 length equals 17 residues. CDR3 coding DNA: TGTGCCACCAGCAGAGGGACTAGCGGGGGGGTTTCGGATACGCAGTATTTT. It specifies CATSRGTSGGVSDTQYF.

The rearrangement joins TRBV6-5 to TRBJ1-1, with D possibly being TRBD1 (5 bases). Germline V gene lookup returns CDR1 MNHEY and CDR2 SVGAGI. This CDR3 region has 14 residues. V gave up 6 bases and J gave up 4 bases, with 15 bases separating them. CDR3 loop: CASSLDAGGTEAFF. The CDR3 coding sequence is TGTGCCAGCAGCTTGGACGCGGGGGGCACTGAAGCTTTCTTT.

Of note for this clone: A read error may produce the germline difference seen at one junction end. V gene TRBV7-7 combines with J gene TRBJ2-1; 14 nucleotides line up with TRBD2. This CDR3 has 16 amino acids. Germline V gene lookup returns CDR1 SSHAT and CDR2 FNYEAQ (reference sequence). The CDR3 bases are TGTGCTAGCAGCCCCGGGACTAGCGGGGGAAGGAATGAGCAGTTCTTC. It codes for CASSPGTSGGRNEQFF.

The chain carries TRBV5-6 and TRBJ1-2; 9 bases map to TRBD1. V lost 4 bases and J lost 4; bases outside the gene matches: 14. The CDR3 sequence is 17 residues long. In germline, CDR1 is SGHDT, CDR2 YYEEEE. The CDR3 DNA sequence: TGTGCCAGCAGCACACCGTTTTCGACAGGGGGAGCCTATGGCTACACCTTC. This gives the protein CASSTPFSTGGAYGYTF. The full variable domain, rest sourced from reference TRBV5-6 and TRBJ1-2, is DAGVTQSPTHLIKTRGQQVTLRCSPKSGHDTVSWYQQALGQGPQFIFQYYEEEERQRGNFPDRFSGHQFPNYSSELNVNALLLGDSALYLCASSTPFSTGGAYGYTFGSGTRLTVV.

This chain uses TRBV2 with TRBJ1-4; D gene ambiguous. This CDR3 contains 15 residues. In germline, CDR1 is SNHLY, CDR2 FYNNEI. The V and J ends lost 2 bases and 0 bases respectively, with 7 bases between them. The CDR3 loop is CASSEYSSTNEKLFF. The CDR3 DNA sequence: TGTGCCAGCAGTGAATACAGTTCAACTAATGAAAAACTGTTTTTT. Full variable domain (missing parts from reference TRBV2 and TRBJ1-4): EPEVTQTPSHQVTQMGQEVILRCVPISNHLYFYWYRQILGQKVEFLVSFYNNEISEKSEIFDDQFSVERPDGSNFTLKIRSTKLEDSAMYFCASSEYSSTNEKLFFGSGTQLSVL.

The rearrangement links TRBV9 to TRBJ2-7; D may be TRBD1 (6 bases). This CDR3 has 14 amino acids. Germline CDR1 is SGDLS and CDR2 is YYNGEE. The germline V and J ends were trimmed by 4 bases and 0 bases, with 11 bases remaining between them. DNA for the CDR3: TGTGCCAGCAGCCCACGACAGGACTCCTACGAGCAGTACTTC. Encoded protein: CASSPRQDSYEQYF.

This clone was recorded only once. The V call is TRBV6-5, the J call TRBJ1-6; D is unclear. Trimming shortened V by 5 bases and J by 10 bases, and 18 bases separated the two germline ends. Per germline, CDR1 MNHEY and CDR2 SVGAGI. This CDR3 has 15 amino acids. The CDR3 region has the DNA TGTGCCAGCAGTCCCGAACTGGGAACTAGATCACCCCTCCACTTT. The encoded protein is CASSPELGTRSPLHF.

DNA for the CDR3: TGTGCCAGCAGCAGTTCCAGAAATCAGCCCCAGCATTTT. It yields the protein CASSSSRNQPQHF. The rearrangement joins TRBV27 to TRBJ1-5; no definite D call. Per the germline V gene, CDR1 is MNHEY and CDR2 is SMNVEV (reference sequence). The CDR3 is made up of 13 amino acids. Trimming removed 6 bases from V and 4 bases from J, with 10 bases in between.

The V gene is TRBV7-8, the J gene TRBJ1-6; D remains ambiguous. Trimming removed 4 bases from V and 5 bases from J, with 6 bases in between. Germline CDR1 is SGHVS and CDR2 is FQNEAQ. The CDR3 loop spans 13 amino acids. The CDR3 nucleotides are TGTGCCAGCAGCTCGAGGGATAATTCACCCCTCCACTTT. Translated: CASSSRDNSPLHF.